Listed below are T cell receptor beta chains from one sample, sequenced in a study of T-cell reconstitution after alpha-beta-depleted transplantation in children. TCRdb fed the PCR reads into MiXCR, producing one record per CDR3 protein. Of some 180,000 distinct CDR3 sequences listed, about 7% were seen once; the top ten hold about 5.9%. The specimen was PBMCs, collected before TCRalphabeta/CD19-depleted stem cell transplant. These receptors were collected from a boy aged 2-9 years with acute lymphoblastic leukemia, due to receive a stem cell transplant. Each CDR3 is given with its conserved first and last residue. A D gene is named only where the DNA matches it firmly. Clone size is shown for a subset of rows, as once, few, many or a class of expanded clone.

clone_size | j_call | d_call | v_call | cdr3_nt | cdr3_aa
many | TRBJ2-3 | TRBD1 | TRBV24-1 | TGTGCCACCAGTGATTTGACAGGGGGCACAGATACGCAGTATTTT | CATSDLTGGTDTQYF
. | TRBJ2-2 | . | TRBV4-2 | TGTGCCAGCAGCCAAGTCTGGAATTCGGCCGGGGAGCTGTTTTTT | CASSQVWNSAGELFF
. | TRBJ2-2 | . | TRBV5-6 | TGTGCCAGCAGCTTGGGAGGCCCTAAGAACACCGGGGAGCTGTTTTTT | CASSLGGPKNTGELFF
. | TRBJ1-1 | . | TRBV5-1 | TGCGCCAGCACCCCCCGGGAGGGTCGGACTGAAGCTTTCTTT | CASTPREGRTEAFF
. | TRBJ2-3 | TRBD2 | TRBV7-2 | TGTGCCAGCAGCTTTGACGGGGGGGCGGGAGATACGCAGTATTTT | CASSFDGGAGDTQYF
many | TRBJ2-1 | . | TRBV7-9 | TGTGCCAGCAGCTTCTTAGGTAGCAATGAGCAGTTCTTC | CASSFLGSNEQFF
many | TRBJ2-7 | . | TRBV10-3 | TGTGCCATCAGTGAGACGGGGGCTCCATACGAGCAGTACTTC | CAISETGAPYEQYF
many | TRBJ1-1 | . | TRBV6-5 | TGTGCCAGCAGTTACGAAGGAGGGGACACTGAAGCTTTCTTT | CASSYEGGDTEAFF
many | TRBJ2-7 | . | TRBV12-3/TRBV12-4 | TGTGCCAGCAGTGCCCGTCGAGGGGGAACCTACGAGCAGTACTTC | CASSARRGGTYEQYF
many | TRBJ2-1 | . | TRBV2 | TGTGCCAGCAGCGCAACTAGGAATGAGCAGTTCTTC | CASSATRNEQFF
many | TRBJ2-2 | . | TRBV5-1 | TGCGCCAGCAGCCCCATTCGAGGTACCGGGGAGCTGTTTTTT | CASSPIRGTGELFF
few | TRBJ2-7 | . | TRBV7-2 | TGTGCCAGCAGCTGGGACGTTTACGAGCAGTACTTC | CASSWDVYEQYF
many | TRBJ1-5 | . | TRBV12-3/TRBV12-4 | TGTGCCAGCCTCCGGACAGCTCTAAATCAGCCCCAGCATTTT | CASLRTALNQPQHF
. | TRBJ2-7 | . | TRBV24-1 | TGTGCCACCAGTGAAGGGGGGACCTACGAGCAGTACTTC | CATSEGGTYEQYF
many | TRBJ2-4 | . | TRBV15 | TGTGCCACCGGGGGAAAGAACATTCAGTACTTC | CATGGKNIQYF
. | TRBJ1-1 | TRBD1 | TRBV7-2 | TGTGCCAGCAGCTGGGGACAGGGGGGTCTTAACACTGAAGCTTTCTTT | CASSWGQGGLNTEAFF
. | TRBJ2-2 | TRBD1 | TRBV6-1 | TGTGCCAGCAGATCCGGGACAGGGGCCGGGGAGCTGTTTTTT | CASRSGTGAGELFF
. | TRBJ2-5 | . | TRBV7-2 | TGTGCCAGCAGCCAGAGTCAAGAGACCCAGTACTTC | CASSQSQETQYF
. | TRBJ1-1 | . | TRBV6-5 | TGTGCCAGCAGTTACTCGGGGCAGGAGAACACTGAAGCTTTCTTT | CASSYSGQENTEAFF
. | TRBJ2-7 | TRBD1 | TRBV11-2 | TGTGCCAGCAGCTTTCGGGGACAGGGCTCCTACGAGCAGTACTTC | CASSFRGQGSYEQYF
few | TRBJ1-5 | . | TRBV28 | TGTGCCAGCATGACAGTGGACAATCAGCCCCAGCATTTT | CASMTVDNQPQHF
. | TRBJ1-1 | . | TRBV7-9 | TGTGCCAGCCCACCCCAGGGAGATGTGAACACTGAAGCTTTCTTT | CASPPQGDVNTEAFF
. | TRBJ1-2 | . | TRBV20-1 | TGCAGTGCTAGAGATAAGGGCAGAAACTATGGCTACACCTTC | CSARDKGRNYGYTF
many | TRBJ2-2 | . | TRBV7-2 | TGTGCCAGCAGCTTAGATAGGGGAACCGGGGAGCTGTTTTTT | CASSLDRGTGELFF
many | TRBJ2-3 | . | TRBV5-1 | TGCGCCAGCAAATTGGAGGGGGGGCCGGTAGATACGCAGTATTTT | CASKLEGGPVDTQYF
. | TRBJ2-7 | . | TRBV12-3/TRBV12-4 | TGTGCCAGCAGTTTTAGAGGAGGGACCTACGAGCAGTACTTC | CASSFRGGTYEQYF
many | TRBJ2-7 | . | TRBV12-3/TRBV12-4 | TGTGCCAGCAGCCAGTCGGACTTGGCCTACGAGCAGTACTTC | CASSQSDLAYEQYF
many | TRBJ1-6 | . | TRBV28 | TGTGCCAGCAGCAGGTACAGGTCTGAGAATTCACCCCTCCACTTT | CASSRYRSENSPLHF